The text below deals with one TCR beta chain. Its antigen is currently unknown. The data were obtained in a study of OX40 agonist ivuxolimab in advanced cancers. Study as a whole: The study gave patients intravenous ivuxolimab at 0.01 to 10 mg/kg every 2 weeks. Dose-escalation subjects each had hepatocellular carcinoma, melanoma, renal cell or head and neck cancer. Study-level findings and limits: Compared with CD4+, CD8+ T cells on average had more expanded clones.

Germline V CDR1 and CDR2: SGHRS, YFSETQ. Trimming left V 4 bases short and J 7 bases short, with 15 bases between. This CDR3 has 13 amino acids. Assay used: immunoSEQ multiplex PCR; TCRdb lists only in-frame clones, some missing. This sample has more than 55,000 clones, with roughly 89% found just once. The source was CD4+ or CD8+ T cells sorted from blood, collected in a trial of the OX40 agonist ivuxolimab. The chain couples TRBV5-1 to TRBJ2-7; D not certain. This clonotype was sampled from an adult with an advanced solid tumor such as melanoma, head and neck, liver or kidney cancer. The DNA for the CDR3 is TGCGCCAGCAGCCCCCCCGAGGCTGGTGAGCAGTACTTC. This encodes CASSPPEAGEQYF. The full variable domain, with the rest looked up from reference TRBV5-1 and TRBJ2-7, is KAGVTQTPRYLIKTRGQQVTLSCSPISGHRSVSWYQQTPGQGLQFLFEYFSETQRNKGNFPGRFSGRQFSNSRSEMNVSTLELGDSALYLCASSPPEAGEQYFGPGTRLTVT.